This note documents a single TCR beta chain sequence. The entry originates in a study of blood T cell repertoires in COVID-19. On the study more broadly: T cells, B-cell-depleted T cells, or PBMCs supplied cDNA or gDNA.

Trimming cost V 5 bases and J 4 bases; bases outside gene matches: 6. Germline lookup yields CDR1 MNHNY and CDR2 SVGAGI (reference sequence). The CDR3 covers 17 residues. As handled by the study authors: It was from reference gene primer amplification that nucleated cell counts were estimated. The method was immunoSEQ multiplex PCR; TCRdb's version includes in-frame clones alone and lacks a portion of them. V and J calls and clone size are given by that table; D and trimming were obtained from the DNA. The table includes 25,000 to 35,000 clones, 75% to 90% detected once. This TCR derives from a human donor in a cohort sampled during active COVID-19. The V and J genes are TRBV6-6 and TRBJ2-1; 15 bases fit TRBD2. The sequencing sample was made of peripheral blood. The CDR3 loop reads CASSRGTSGGRYNEQFF. The CDR3 DNA reads TGTGCCAGCAGTCGAGGGACTAGCGGGGGGCGGTACAATGAGCAGTTCTTC.